The rows below give T cell receptor beta chains drawn from one sample of a study of control samples from healthy donors and cancer patients. Profiling relied on immunoSEQ multiplex PCR, and the TCRdb table lists in-frame clones only, not all of them. The sample has 150,000 to 200,000 clones, 70% to 90% seen once; the top ten hold approximately 1.7%. Sequenced: blood. These receptor sequences come from a man between 18 and 29 years old in good health. The CDR3 runs from the conserved cysteine through the conserved F or W. The order of the fields is CDR3 length, clone size, V gene, J gene, D gene, CDR3 DNA, CDR3 protein. The D gene is left open where the match is weak. Clone size is not always given. Where it is, it says once, few, many or a class for expanded clones.

len: 13
abundance: NA
v_gene: TRBV2
j_gene: TRBJ2-7
d_gene: TRBD1
CDR3nt: TGTGCCAGCAGCGGACAGGGGAACTACGAGCAGTACTTC
CDR3aa: CASSGQGNYEQYF

len: 12
abundance: few
v_gene: TRBV9
j_gene: TRBJ1-1
d_gene: NA
CDR3nt: TGTGCCAGCGGAAGGGTGGGAACTGAAGCTTTCTTT
CDR3aa: CASGRVGTEAFF

len: 20
abundance: few
v_gene: TRBV2
j_gene: TRBJ2-3
d_gene: TRBD2
CDR3nt: TGTGCCAGCAGACCCAGTTTACTAGCGGGGGGTCTTTTTGGCACAGATACGCAGTATTTT
CDR3aa: CASRPSLLAGGLFGTDTQYF

len: 14
abundance: NA
v_gene: TRBV29-1
j_gene: TRBJ2-2
d_gene: NA
CDR3nt: TGCAGCGTTGAGAGGCCGGGAAGAGCCGGGGAGCTGTTTTTT
CDR3aa: CSVERPGRAGELFF

len: 17
abundance: NA
v_gene: TRBV5-1
j_gene: TRBJ2-3
d_gene: NA
CDR3nt: TGCGCCAGCAGCCCCCCCGGTTTGGGGGGTGGCACAGATACGCAGTATTTT
CDR3aa: CASSPPGLGGGTDTQYF

len: 15
abundance: few
v_gene: TRBV19
j_gene: TRBJ1-1
d_gene: TRBD1
CDR3nt: TGTGCCAGTAGTATGCCCCTCGGGACAGGCGCCGCAGCTTTCTTT
CDR3aa: CASSMPLGTGAAAFF

len: 14
abundance: NA
v_gene: TRBV19
j_gene: TRBJ1-1
d_gene: NA
CDR3nt: TGTGCCAGTAGTATTCAAGGCAGCAACACTGAAGCTTTCTTT
CDR3aa: CASSIQGSNTEAFF

len: 15
abundance: NA
v_gene: TRBV7-2
j_gene: TRBJ2-7
d_gene: TRBD1
CDR3nt: TGTGCCAGCAGCTCCCCGGGACAGGGATCCTACGAGCAGTACTTC
CDR3aa: CASSSPGQGSYEQYF

len: 13
abundance: NA
v_gene: TRBV6-6
j_gene: TRBJ1-3
d_gene: NA
CDR3nt: TGTGCCAGCAGTGGGGCATCTGGAAACACCATATATTTT
CDR3aa: CASSGASGNTIYF

len: 13
abundance: NA
v_gene: TRBV7-3
j_gene: TRBJ2-5
d_gene: NA
CDR3nt: TGTGCCAGCAGCCCACAGGCACAAGAGACCCAGTACTTC
CDR3aa: CASSPQAQETQYF

len: 12
abundance: NA
v_gene: TRBV7-2
j_gene: TRBJ1-5
d_gene: NA
CDR3nt: TGTGCCAGCAGCGCGAGCAATCAGCCCCAGCATTTT
CDR3aa: CASSASNQPQHF

len: 15
abundance: NA
v_gene: TRBV6-5
j_gene: TRBJ2-1
d_gene: NA
CDR3nt: TGTGCCAGCAGTTGGGACGGGGCCTCCGGGAATGAGCAGTTCTTC
CDR3aa: CASSWDGASGNEQFF

len: 16
abundance: NA
v_gene: TRBV4-3
j_gene: TRBJ2-1
d_gene: NA
CDR3nt: TGCGCCAGCAGCCAAAGAGGCAGCCTCTCCTACAATGAGCAGTTCTTC
CDR3aa: CASSQRGSLSYNEQFF

len: 15
abundance: NA
v_gene: TRBV7-2
j_gene: TRBJ2-2
d_gene: NA
CDR3nt: TGTGCCAGCAGCTTAAGGAACTGGGGGACCGGGGAGCTGTTTTTT
CDR3aa: CASSLRNWGTGELFF

len: 15
abundance: NA
v_gene: TRBV13
j_gene: TRBJ2-6
d_gene: NA
CDR3nt: TGTGCCAGCAGCTTCCAGGGCTCTGGGGCCAACGTCCTGACTTTC
CDR3aa: CASSFQGSGANVLTF

len: 15
abundance: NA
v_gene: TRBV3-1/TRBV3-2
j_gene: TRBJ1-6
d_gene: NA
CDR3nt: TGTGCCAGCAGCCGGGACCGAGAGACCGCTTCACCCCTCCACTTT
CDR3aa: CASSRDRETASPLHF

len: 14
abundance: NA
v_gene: TRBV20-1
j_gene: TRBJ1-1
d_gene: NA
CDR3nt: TGCAGTGCTAGTCGCGCTTACACGAACACTGAAGCTTTCTTT
CDR3aa: CSASRAYTNTEAFF

len: 15
abundance: NA
v_gene: TRBV5-1
j_gene: TRBJ1-1
d_gene: NA
CDR3nt: TGCGCCAGCACGCTTCTCGAAGGGGGGAGTACTGAAGCTTTCTTT
CDR3aa: CASTLLEGGSTEAFF

len: 14
abundance: NA
v_gene: TRBV5-1
j_gene: TRBJ1-1
d_gene: NA
CDR3nt: TGCGCCAGCAGGTCGGACAGTATGAACACTGAAGCTTTCTTT
CDR3aa: CASRSDSMNTEAFF

len: 13
abundance: once
v_gene: TRBV30
j_gene: TRBJ1-5
d_gene: NA
CDR3nt: TGTGCCTGGAGTAGGGCAGGGAATCAGCCCCAGCATTTT
CDR3aa: CAWSRAGNQPQHF

len: 13
abundance: NA
v_gene: TRBV29-1
j_gene: TRBJ2-5
d_gene: NA
CDR3nt: TGCAGCGTTGAATCGGTAAACAAAGAGACCCAGTACTTC
CDR3aa: CSVESVNKETQYF

len: 13
abundance: NA
v_gene: TRBV30
j_gene: TRBJ2-5
d_gene: NA
CDR3nt: TGTGCCTGGAACGGTTTGTACCAAGAGACCCAGTACTTC
CDR3aa: CAWNGLYQETQYF

len: 14
abundance: NA
v_gene: TRBV11-3
j_gene: TRBJ2-3
d_gene: NA
CDR3nt: TGTGCCAGCAGCCCGACGGCCAGCACAGATACGCAGTATTTT
CDR3aa: CASSPTASTDTQYF

len: 15
abundance: NA
v_gene: TRBV11-3
j_gene: TRBJ1-1
d_gene: NA
CDR3nt: TGTGCCAGCAGCTTAGATCCGGAGGGGAGAACTGAAGCTTTCTTT
CDR3aa: CASSLDPEGRTEAFF

len: 13
abundance: NA
v_gene: TRBV5-6
j_gene: TRBJ2-1
d_gene: NA
CDR3nt: TGTGCCAGCAGCCCGGGACCTTACAATGAGCAGTTCTTC
CDR3aa: CASSPGPYNEQFF

len: 13
abundance: NA
v_gene: TRBV7-2
j_gene: TRBJ2-3
d_gene: NA
CDR3nt: TGTGCCAGCAGCTCCCAACTCACAGATACGCAGTATTTT
CDR3aa: CASSSQLTDTQYF

len: 14
abundance: NA
v_gene: TRBV7-9
j_gene: TRBJ2-5
d_gene: NA
CDR3nt: TGTGCCAGCAGCCCGTTGGGCTCACAAGAGACCCAGTACTTC
CDR3aa: CASSPLGSQETQYF

len: 17
abundance: NA
v_gene: TRBV15
j_gene: TRBJ1-5
d_gene: NA
CDR3nt: TGTGCCACCAGCAGAGGCCCTCGAGGGGAACAAAATCAGCCCCAGCATTTT
CDR3aa: CATSRGPRGEQNQPQHF

len: 17
abundance: NA
v_gene: TRBV19
j_gene: TRBJ1-5
d_gene: NA
CDR3nt: TGTGCCAGTAGTATGACACCTCCCGGGACTAGCAATCAGCCCCAGCATTTT
CDR3aa: CASSMTPPGTSNQPQHF

len: 15
abundance: NA
v_gene: TRBV27
j_gene: TRBJ1-1
d_gene: TRBD1
CDR3nt: TGTGCCAGCAGTTTCACCACAGGGGCAAACACTGAAGCTTTCTTT
CDR3aa: CASSFTTGANTEAFF

len: 13
abundance: NA
v_gene: TRBV10-3
j_gene: TRBJ1-4
d_gene: NA
CDR3nt: TGTGCCATCAGTGAGGACAATAATGAAAAACTGTTTTTT
CDR3aa: CAISEDNNEKLFF

len: 14
abundance: NA
v_gene: TRBV7-2
j_gene: TRBJ1-3
d_gene: TRBD1
CDR3nt: TGTGCCAGCAGCCCCGGGACAGATGGAAACACCATATATTTT
CDR3aa: CASSPGTDGNTIYF

len: 15
abundance: NA
v_gene: TRBV7-2
j_gene: TRBJ2-1
d_gene: NA
CDR3nt: TGTGCCAGCAGCCGCAGCGTACAGTTGAACAATGAGCAGTTCTTC
CDR3aa: CASSRSVQLNNEQFF

len: 11
abundance: NA
v_gene: TRBV5-5
j_gene: TRBJ2-1
d_gene: NA
CDR3nt: TGTGCCAGCAGCGGAGACTTGGAGCAGTTCTTC
CDR3aa: CASSGDLEQFF

len: 10
abundance: NA
v_gene: TRBV12-3/TRBV12-4
j_gene: TRBJ1-2
d_gene: NA
CDR3nt: TGTGCCAGCAGGGGAACTGGCTACACCTTC
CDR3aa: CASRGTGYTF

len: 10
abundance: NA
v_gene: TRBV6-4
j_gene: TRBJ2-3
d_gene: NA
CDR3nt: TGTGCCAGCGATAGCGATACGCAGTATTTT
CDR3aa: CASDSDTQYF

len: 14
abundance: NA
v_gene: TRBV19
j_gene: TRBJ1-5
d_gene: TRBD1
CDR3nt: TGTGCCAGTAGTATGGACAGGGGCTATCAGCCCCAGCATTTT
CDR3aa: CASSMDRGYQPQHF

len: 14
abundance: NA
v_gene: TRBV2
j_gene: TRBJ2-1
d_gene: NA
CDR3nt: TGTGCCAGCCGGACGGGGGGCGCCTACAATGAGCAGTTCTTC
CDR3aa: CASRTGGAYNEQFF

len: 18
abundance: NA
v_gene: TRBV14
j_gene: TRBJ1-6
d_gene: TRBD1
CDR3nt: TGTGCCAGCAGCCAGTGGACAGGTCAAAGCTCCTATAATTCACCCCTCCACTTT
CDR3aa: CASSQWTGQSSYNSPLHF

len: 15
abundance: NA
v_gene: TRBV6-6
j_gene: TRBJ2-1
d_gene: TRBD1
CDR3nt: TGTGCCAGCACCGAGGGACAGGGGGCGAGAGATGAGCAGTTCTTC
CDR3aa: CASTEGQGARDEQFF

len: 18
abundance: NA
v_gene: TRBV19
j_gene: TRBJ1-2
d_gene: NA
CDR3nt: TGTGCCAGTAGTTTGCCACAGGACCTTCCCGCTTTTAACTATGGCTACACCTTC
CDR3aa: CASSLPQDLPAFNYGYTF

len: 14
abundance: NA
v_gene: TRBV25-1
j_gene: TRBJ2-5
d_gene: TRBD1
CDR3nt: TGTGCCAGCAGTGGAAACAGGGGACAAGAGACCCAGTACTTC
CDR3aa: CASSGNRGQETQYF

len: 16
abundance: NA
v_gene: TRBV28
j_gene: TRBJ2-1
d_gene: TRBD2
CDR3nt: TGTGCCAGCAGTTTGACTAGCGGGGGCTCCTACAATGAGCAGTTCTTC
CDR3aa: CASSLTSGGSYNEQFF

len: 13
abundance: NA
v_gene: TRBV19
j_gene: TRBJ1-5
d_gene: NA
CDR3nt: TGTGCCAGTAGTATAGAAAAAAATCAGCCCCAGCATTTT
CDR3aa: CASSIEKNQPQHF

len: 17
abundance: NA
v_gene: TRBV7-2
j_gene: TRBJ2-7
d_gene: NA
CDR3nt: TGTGCCAGCAGCTTAGGTCCAGCTACTGGGACCTCCTACGAGCAGTACTTC
CDR3aa: CASSLGPATGTSYEQYF

len: 15
abundance: NA
v_gene: TRBV5-4
j_gene: TRBJ1-1
d_gene: NA
CDR3nt: TGTGCCAGCAGCCCCCCCGGTGGAGGGAACACTGAAGCTTTCTTT
CDR3aa: CASSPPGGGNTEAFF

len: 17
abundance: NA
v_gene: TRBV27
j_gene: TRBJ2-3
d_gene: TRBD2
CDR3nt: TGTGCCAGCAGTTTATGGACTAGCGGGGGTGCCACAGATACGCAGTATTTT
CDR3aa: CASSLWTSGGATDTQYF

len: 14
abundance: once
v_gene: TRBV19
j_gene: TRBJ1-4
d_gene: NA
CDR3nt: TGTGCCAGTAGTACGGGACTGTTTAATGAAAAACTGTTTTTT
CDR3aa: CASSTGLFNEKLFF

len: 15
abundance: NA
v_gene: TRBV5-1
j_gene: TRBJ1-4
d_gene: TRBD1
CDR3nt: TGCGCCAGCAGCTCAACAGGGGCTTCGGATGAAAAACTGTTTTTT
CDR3aa: CASSSTGASDEKLFF

len: 12
abundance: NA
v_gene: TRBV12-5
j_gene: TRBJ2-3
d_gene: NA
CDR3nt: TGTGCTAGTGGTTCCCAAGGCGTTACGCAGTATTTT
CDR3aa: CASGSQGVTQYF

len: 13
abundance: NA
v_gene: TRBV7-2
j_gene: TRBJ2-5
d_gene: NA
CDR3nt: TGTGCCAGCAGCTGGCGTGAGGCAGAGACCCAGTACTTC
CDR3aa: CASSWREAETQYF

len: 17
abundance: NA
v_gene: TRBV12-5
j_gene: TRBJ2-3
d_gene: TRBD2
CDR3nt: TGTGCTAGTGGTTTGGTAACCGTCGGGGGGTCGACAGATACGCAGTATTTT
CDR3aa: CASGLVTVGGSTDTQYF

len: 15
abundance: NA
v_gene: TRBV9
j_gene: TRBJ2-3
d_gene: NA
CDR3nt: TGTGCCAGCAGCCCAAGGGGGGGGAAGGCAGATACGCAGTATTTT
CDR3aa: CASSPRGGKADTQYF